This TCR beta chain appears in the sequencing data of a study of blood T cell repertoires in COVID-19. Generated by immunoSEQ multiplex PCR, the TCRdb table keeps only in-frame clones and is missing some. The sample records about 190,000 clones, around four fifths being singletons. The CDR3 is made up of 13 amino acids. CDR1 and CDR2 (germline): SNHLY, FYNNEI. V lost 3 bases to trimming and J lost 5 bases, with 11 bases between them. This clone was detected only once. Each recovered donor of Cohort 3 presented with two negative PCRs, clearance, or symptom resolution. Material for sequencing was PBMCs or T cells enriched from blood (not recorded which). The V call is TRBV2, the J call TRBJ2-7, with D possibly matching TRBD1 (6 bases). This TCR derives from a woman aged 45-65 years who had recovered from COVID-19. The CDR3 sequence: CASSEQGWNEQYF. The CDR3 nucleotides are TGTGCCAGCAGTGAGCAGGGGTGGAACGAGCAGTACTTC.